This TCR beta chain was retrieved from a study of shared clonotypes between healthy human individuals. This clone appeared a single time. Assay used: immunoSEQ multiplex PCR; TCRdb lists only in-frame clones, some missing. The sample records about 1.5 million clones, around 95% being singletons. The CDR3 totals 14 residues. Trimming pared 1 base from V and 7 bases from J, leaving 14 bases between. Germline assignment: CDR1 MGHRA and CDR2 YSYEKL. The rearrangement links TRBV4-1 to TRBJ2-7, with D possibly being TRBD1 or TRBD2 (5 bases each). Sample: naive CD4+ T cells sorted from blood. Subset noted: CD45RA+ positively selected. The sequence was obtained from a man younger than 45 in good health. This CDR3 reads CASSQGDGRREQYF. The CDR3 coding sequence is TGCGCCAGCAGCCAAGGGGACGGGCGGAGGGAGCAGTACTTC.